The 31 T cell receptor beta chains below come from one sample, sequenced in a study of blood T cell repertoires in COVID-19. The repertoire was sequenced with immunoSEQ multiplex PCR; TCRdb's copy has only in-frame clones and lacks some. The table has over 250,000 clones, around 84% seen once. The specimen sequenced was PBMCs or T cells enriched from blood (not recorded which). These receptors all stem from a man aged 25 to 40 with acute COVID-19.

The genes are TRBV7-8 and TRBJ1-3; TRBD1 aligns across 7 bases. The CDR3 is 16 amino acids. The ends lost 4 bases at V and 2 bases at J; junction bases unmatched: 8. Germline V CDR1 and CDR2: SGHVS, FQNEAQ. CDR3 region: CASSSRQGRAGNTIYF. CDR3 nucleotide sequence: TGTGCCAGCAGCTCGAGACAGGGACGGGCTGGAAACACCATATATTTT.

The genes are TRBV4-1 and TRBJ1-1; D is perhaps TRBD1 (5 bases). Trimming removed 2 bases from V and 2 bases from J, with 18 bases in between. This CDR3 has 17 residues. Germline V gene sequence: CDR1 MGHRA, CDR2 YSYEKL. This CDR3 is CASSQNPWGDSNTEAFF. Written as DNA, the CDR3 is TGCGCCAGCAGCCAAAACCCCTGGGGGGACTCTAACACTGAAGCTTTCTTT.

The gene calls are TRBV3-1 (or the pseudogene TRBV3-2) and TRBJ2-2, with 9 bases fitting TRBD2. CDR3 length equals 17 residues. V trimming: 1 base; J trimming: 4 bases; junction bases outside the gene matches: 7. Germline assignment: CDR1 LGHDT and CDR2 YNNKEL (reference sequence). CDR3 loop: CASSQGATSGVTGELFF. The CDR3, as DNA: TGTGCCAGCAGCCAAGGCGCGACTAGCGGCGTCACCGGGGAGCTGTTTTTT.

The J gene is TRBJ2-7, the V gene TRBV11-3, with a tentative D call TRBD1 (6 bases). V lost 3 bases and J 5 bases, leaving 11 bases between the germline ends. The CDR3 sequence is 13 residues long. Germline V gives CDR1 SGHNT, CDR2 YENEEA. Here the CDR3 DNA reads TGTGCCAGCAGCTTGGGAAGGGGGAACGAGCAGTACGTC. This codes for CASSLGRGNEQYV.

CDR3 region: CASSGNGVAKNIQYF. The CDR3 nucleotides are TGTGCCAGCAGCGGAAACGGGGTCGCCAAAAACATTCAGTACTTC. This chain links TRBV9 with TRBJ2-4; TRBD2 might be the D (5 bases). The CDR3 contains 15 residues. Germline V gene sequence: CDR1 SGDLS, CDR2 YYNGEE. V was shortened by 3 bases and J by 1 base, with 11 bases between the two germline ends.

This clone appeared a single time. V usage is TRBV19 and J usage is TRBJ1-2; D call uncertain. The V gene's germline CDR1 is LNHDA and CDR2 SQIVND (reference sequence). This CDR3 region has 13 residues. V was trimmed by 7 bases and J by 1 base, leaving 10 bases between them. CDR3 nucleotide sequence: TGTGCCAGTACCGGAGTTATTAACTATGGCTACACCTTC. Protein: CASTGVINYGYTF.

Comments on this clone: A read error may account for a junction end that differs from germline. The chain links TRBV5-1 to TRBJ1-2; 8 bases map to TRBD1. CDR3 length: 15 amino acids. Germline V gene lookup returns CDR1 SGHRS and CDR2 YFSETQ. DNA for the CDR3: TGTGCCAGCAGCTTGGGCTCGCAGGGGGCAGGTGGCTACACCTTC. It translates to CASSLGSQGAGGYTF.

This clone was seen more than once but under ten times. This chain joins TRBV4-3 and TRBJ1-3, with D maybe TRBD1 (5 bases). Trimming shortened V by 0 bases and J by 0 bases, and 9 bases separated the two germline ends. This CDR3 is built from 16 residues. Germline values: CDR1 LGHNA, CDR2 YSLEER. In nucleotides, the CDR3 is TGCGCCAGCAGCCAAGATTGGGGGGGCTCTGGAAACACCATATATTTT. Translating it yields CASSQDWGGSGNTIYF.

Only one count was recorded for this clone. The chain has TRBV19 and TRBJ2-2; D is possibly TRBD2 (6 bases). V was clipped by 3 bases and J by 7 bases, with 18 bases between them. CDR3 size: 16 residues. Germline-derived CDR1 and CDR2 are LNHDA and SQIVND (reference sequence). The chain's CDR3 is CASSMSSGGAGGELFF. In DNA, the CDR3 is TGTGCCAGTAGTATGAGTAGCGGCGGTGCAGGCGGGGAGCTGTTTTTT.

V gene TRBV5-1 combines with J gene TRBJ2-1; TRBD1 aligns across 7 bases. The CDR3 loop spans 11 amino acids. The V gene's germline CDR1 is SGHRS and CDR2 YFSETQ. V shed 4 bases and J 14 bases; nucleotides not matched to a gene: 6. The CDR3 DNA reads as TGCGCCAGCAGCACCGGGACAGAGGAGTTCTTC. It is translated as CASSTGTEEFF.

This clone was observed a few times. This chain joins TRBV18 and TRBJ1-1, with no clear D. The CDR3 is made up of 14 amino acids. V was clipped by 0 bases and J by 5 bases, with 10 bases between them. Germline CDR1 and CDR2: KGHSH and LQKENI. CDR3 in amino acids: CASSPPGSWTEAFF. The DNA for the CDR3 is TGTGCCAGCTCACCACCTGGTAGTTGGACTGAAGCTTTCTTT.

In its sample, this clone was seen a few times. The chain combines TRBV4-3 with TRBJ2-1, with 11 bases fitting TRBD1. The V and J ends lost 3 bases and 15 bases, in that order; junction bases with no gene match: 7. CDR1 and CDR2 from the germline V gene are LGHNA and YSLEER. The CDR3 covers 13 residues. The chain's CDR3 is CASSQDRGRMPFF. In DNA form, the CDR3 reads TGCGCCAGCAGCCAGGACAGGGGGCGCATGCCGTTCTTC.

This clone was seen just once. One end of the junction varies from germline; a read error may be responsible. This chain joins TRBV7-9 and TRBJ2-1, with 11 bases lining up with TRBD2. CDR1 is SEHNR and CDR2 is FQNEAQ in the germline V gene (reference sequence). This CDR3 has 14 amino acids. As DNA, the CDR3 is TGTGCCAGCAGCCTAGCGGGAGGCCTTGGTGAGCAGTTCTTC. This codes for CASSLAGGLGEQFF.

This clone was counted a few times. The gene calls are TRBV7-6 and TRBJ1-1; no clear D gene. V shed 5 bases and J shed 5 bases, with 12 bases lying between them. The CDR3 contains 13 residues. From germline, CDR1 is SGHVS and CDR2 FNYEAQ. For the CDR3, the DNA is TGTGCCAGCAGCCTTTCTTCTGTAACTGAAGCTTTCTTT. Translating gives CASSLSSVTEAFF.

V usage is TRBV6-5 and J usage is TRBJ2-5; D is perhaps TRBD2 (5 bases). V lost 6 bases and J 4 bases, leaving 9 bases between the germline ends. Germline values: CDR1 MNHEY, CDR2 SVGAGI. The CDR3 is made up of 12 amino acids. The CDR3 bases are TGTGCCAGCAGGGACTCTCCAGAGACCCAGTACTTC. Its protein is CASRDSPETQYF.

The chain joins TRBV5-6 to TRBJ2-1; 11 positions agree with TRBD2. V was clipped by 3 bases and J by 4 bases; unmatched bases: 6. Per the germline V gene, CDR1 is SGHDT and CDR2 is YYEEEE. This CDR3 is 16 amino acids long. Here the CDR3 reads CASSWGTSGIYNEQFF. Here the CDR3 DNA reads TGTGCCAGCAGCTGGGGGACTAGCGGTATATACAATGAGCAGTTCTTC.

This clone occurred once. This rearrangement joins TRBV9 to TRBJ2-2, with D maybe TRBD1 (6 bases). Trimming shortened V by 5 bases and J by 6 bases, and 20 bases separated the two germline ends. This CDR3 contains 16 residues. Germline CDR1 SGDLS, CDR2 YYNGEE. The CDR3 DNA reads as TGTGCCAGCAGTAGAGGACAGAACTTGGGGCCCGGGGAGCTGTTTTTT. This translates into CASSRGQNLGPGELFF. The full variable domain, in which reference TRBV9 and TRBJ2-2 provide the parts outside the CDR3, is DSGVTQTPKHLITATGQRVTLRCSPRSGDLSVYWYQQSLDQGLQFLIQYYNGEERAKGNILERFSAQQFPDLHSELNLSSLELGDSALYFCASSRGQNLGPGELFFGEGSRLTVL.

The chain is built from TRBV28 and TRBJ1-2; a possible D gene is TRBD1 (5 bases). The ends were cut back, 1 base at V and 8 bases at J, with 20 bases in the middle. The CDR3 covers 16 residues. Germline V gene sequence: CDR1 MDHEN, CDR2 SYDVKM. The CDR3 DNA sequence: TGTGCCAGCAGTTTATTCCGATTGTCAGGGTTGACAGGCTACACCTTC. Residues: CASSLFRLSGLTGYTF.

This clone appeared once. The genes are TRBV11-3 and TRBJ1-6, with 7 nucleotides matching TRBD1. The CDR3 contains 18 residues. Germline V lookup: CDR1 SGHNT, CDR2 YENEEA. V shed 3 bases and J 7 bases; nucleotides not matched to a gene: 15. In DNA form, the CDR3 reads TGTGCCAGCAGCTTCCACGCTGGGACCGGGACAGCAAATTCACCCCTCCACTTT. Translated: CASSFHAGTGTANSPLHF.

The chain is built from TRBV25-1 and TRBJ1-1, with D perhaps matching TRBD1 (5 bases). This CDR3 is built from 15 residues. Per germline, CDR1 MGHDK and CDR2 SYGVNS. Trimming removed 6 bases from V and 7 bases from J, with 21 bases in between. The CDR3 region is CASRKQGGTANEAFF. CDR3 sequence (DNA): TGTGCCAGCAGAAAACAAGGCGGGACCGCAAATGAAGCTTTCTTT.

The genes are TRBV10-3 and TRBJ1-6, with a possible D match to TRBD1 (5 bases). The V and J ends lost 3 bases and 7 bases respectively, with 10 bases between them. From germline, CDR1 is ENHRY and CDR2 SYGVKD. CDR3 length equals 14 residues. CDR3 region: CAISDGGGNSPLHF. CDR3 DNA sequence: TGTGCCATCAGTGACGGGGGAGGCAATTCACCCCTCCACTTT.

The chain carries TRBV6-5 and TRBJ1-1; no firm D call. Germline V CDR1 and CDR2: MNHEY, SVGAGI. The CDR3 loop spans 14 amino acids. The V end lost 2 bases, the J end lost 7 bases, and 14 bases lay between the germline ends. The CDR3 reads CASSYARSRIEAFF. As DNA, the CDR3 is TGTGCCAGCAGTTACGCCAGGTCGAGAATTGAAGCTTTCTTT.

The V gene is TRBV7-2, the J gene TRBJ1-5, with 7 bases identical to TRBD1. Unmatched junction bases numbered 8, after V lost 11 bases and J lost 4 bases. CDR3 length: 13 amino acids. CDR1 is SGHTA and CDR2 is FQGNSA in the germline V gene. In nucleotides, the CDR3 is TGTGCCTCCCGGCAGGGGGGAAATCAGCCCCAGCATTTT. It translates to CASRQGGNQPQHF.

CDR3 in DNA: TGTGCCAGCAGCTTAGATCAGGGATCACCCCTCCACTTT. Encoded protein: CASSLDQGSPLHF. V is TRBV11-3 and J is TRBJ1-6; a weak D match, TRBD1 (5 bases). Looked up from germline, CDR1 is SGHNT and CDR2 is YENEEA. The CDR3 consists of 13 residues. Between the trimmed V and J ends, which lost 0 bases and 10 bases, there was a span of 7 bases.

The V call is TRBV19, the J call TRBJ1-1; weak D call: TRBD1 (5 bases). The germline CDR1 and CDR2 sequences are LNHDA and SQIVND (reference sequence). This CDR3 contains 17 residues. The germline V and J ends were trimmed by 3 bases and 4 bases, with 21 bases remaining between them. The CDR3 sequence: CASSILAGRLISTEAFF. The CDR3 DNA sequence: TGTGCCAGTAGTATTCTGGCAGGGAGGCTTATTTCCACTGAAGCTTTCTTT.

The gene calls are TRBV15 and TRBJ1-2; no firm D call. Germline CDR1 reads LNHNV; CDR2 reads YYDKDF (reference sequence). Trimming cost V 1 base and J 4 bases, with 7 bases left between them. The CDR3 sequence is 13 residues long. The CDR3 bases are TGTGCCACCAGCAGAGGACTGAGCTATGGCTACACCTTC. Translation gives CATSRGLSYGYTF.

The chain uses TRBV4-2 and TRBJ2-2; D ambiguous. Germline loops: CDR1 LGHNA, CDR2 YNFKEQ. This CDR3 comprises 15 residues. V gave up 3 bases and J gave up 0 bases, with 8 bases separating them. The CDR3: CASSHVIPNTGELFF. CDR3 bases: TGTGCCAGCAGCCATGTCATTCCGAACACCGGGGAGCTGTTTTTT.

This rearrangement joins TRBV4-1 to TRBJ1-5; 7 positions match TRBD1. The CDR3 runs to 15 residues. Germline assignment: CDR1 MGHRA and CDR2 YSYEKL. V dropped 1 base and J dropped 5; count of bases not matched to a gene: 5. The CDR3 bases are TGCGCCAGCAGCCAAGGGGACAGTCGGGATCAGCCCCAGCATTTT. Its translation: CASSQGDSRDQPQHF.

The chain combines TRBV6-5 with TRBJ1-1; tentatively, D is TRBD1 (5 bases). This CDR3 contains 15 residues. Germline V gives CDR1 MNHEY, CDR2 SVGAGI. The ends were cut back, 7 bases at V and 2 bases at J, with 17 bases in the middle. This chain's CDR3 is CASIPAWGLNTEAFF. The CDR3 nucleotides are TGTGCCAGCATCCCCGCCTGGGGACTAAACACTGAAGCTTTCTTT.

The genes are TRBV4-1 and TRBJ1-2, with 9 bases lining up with TRBD1. The CDR3 totals 14 residues. V lost 3 bases and J lost 7; bases outside the gene matches: 6. Germline CDR1 MGHRA, CDR2 YSYEKL. CDR3: CASSHPRQGGGYTF. The CDR3 nucleotides are TGCGCCAGCAGCCACCCCCGACAGGGGGGTGGCTACACCTTC.

The chain has TRBV12-5 and TRBJ1-1, with a possible D match to TRBD1 (6 bases). V lost 7 bases to trimming and J lost 5 bases, with 8 bases between them. CDR1 is LGHNT, CDR2 FRNRAP, per germline. This CDR3 comprises 11 residues. The CDR3 reads CASAGVTEAFF. The CDR3 nucleotides are TGTGCTAGTGCAGGGGTGACTGAAGCTTTCTTT.